Following are 21 T cell receptor beta chains from one sample sequenced in a study of CD8+ T cells in alopecia areata. RNA, once extracted, was reverse transcribed into cDNA for use as the sequencing template. The assay was immunoSEQ multiplex PCR, and TCRdb's table has in-frame clones only and misses some. The repertoire holds about 91,000 clones, 35% to 50% seen once, with 0.79% in the top ten. The specimen sequenced was CD4+ T cells sorted from blood. Every receptor here comes from a human donor with alopecia areata.

CDR3 sequence: CASTPAQGSLDNEQFF. The CDR3 nucleotides are TGCGCCAGCACCCCCGCCCAGGGCTCTTTAGACAATGAGCAGTTCTTC. V usage is TRBV5-1 and J usage is TRBJ2-1, with a possible D match to TRBD1 (5 bases). CDR1 and CDR2 (germline): SGHRS, YFSETQ. This CDR3 comprises 16 residues. V was cut by 6 bases and J by 5 bases, with 21 bases left in between.

The chain carries TRBV7-8 and TRBJ2-3; D may match TRBD1 or TRBD2 (5 bases each). CDR3 size: 12 residues. Germline V gives CDR1 SGHVS, CDR2 FQNEAQ. Trimming shortened V by 4 bases and J by 9 bases, and 11 bases separated the two germline ends. The CDR3 nucleotides read TGTGCCAGCAGCTATGACCGGGGCACGCAGTATTTT. Protein product: CASSYDRGTQYF.

CDR3 protein: CSVAPGDYGYTF. The CDR3 DNA follows: TGCAGCGTGGCCCCGGGGGACTATGGCTACACCTTC. This chain uses TRBV29-1 with TRBJ1-2; D perhaps matches TRBD1 (5 bases). The CDR3 is 12 amino acids. CDR1 is SQVTM, CDR2 ANQGSEA, per germline. Trimming cost V 6 bases and J 3 bases, with 11 bases left between them.

The chain uses TRBV28 and TRBJ1-1; possible D gene TRBD1, 5 bases. The CDR3 extends over 11 amino acids. The germline gives CDR1 MDHEN, CDR2 SYDVKM. The V gene lost 6 bases and the J gene lost 6 bases, with 8 bases spanning the gap. In nucleotides, the CDR3 is TGTGCCAGCAGCGGGGGGGCTGAAGCTTTCTTT. This sequence encodes CASSGGAEAFF.

The gene calls are TRBV29-1 and TRBJ2-4, with TRBD2 as a possible D gene (6 bases). Germline CDR1 and CDR2: SQVTM and ANQGSEA. The CDR3 has 16 residues. V was cut by 4 bases and J by 9 bases, with 25 bases left in between. The CDR3 here is CSVGPRLATPRFIQYF. CDR3 DNA: TGCAGCGTTGGCCCCCGGCTAGCGACGCCCCGATTCATTCAGTACTTC.

The chain carries TRBV2 and TRBJ2-4; D is uncertain. V shed 2 bases and J shed 1 base, with 15 bases lying between them. The germline gives CDR1 SNHLY, CDR2 FYNNEI. This CDR3 contains 17 residues. CDR3 amino acids: CASSERVAGLAKNIQYF. The CDR3 DNA is TGTGCCAGCAGTGAACGTGTCGCCGGATTGGCCAAAAACATTCAGTACTTC.

The rearrangement links TRBV28 to TRBJ2-5; D is perhaps TRBD1 (6 bases). CDR1 MDHEN and CDR2 SYDVKM come from the germline V gene. The CDR3 consists of 14 residues. The V and J ends lost 5 bases and 5 bases respectively, with 15 bases between them. The CDR3 loop is CASSQQGQRETQYF. The CDR3 nucleotides read TGTGCCAGCAGTCAACAGGGCCAAAGGGAGACCCAGTACTTC. The whole variable domain, remainder taken from reference TRBV28 and TRBJ2-5, is DVKVTQSSRYLVKRTGEKVFLECVQDMDHENMFWYRQDPGLGLRLIYFSYDVKMKEKGDIPEGYSVSREKKERFSLILESASTNQTSMYLCASSQQGQRETQYFGPGTRLLVL.

This chain connects TRBV5-1 to TRBJ1-2; the D is unclear. The CDR3 has 12 amino acids. V lost 4 bases to trimming and J lost 8 bases, with 12 bases between them. CDR1 is SGHRS and CDR2 is YFSETQ in the germline V gene. This chain's CDR3 is CASSLEAEGYTF. CDR3 nucleotide sequence: TGCGCCAGCAGCCTTGAGGCTGAAGGCTACACCTTC.

J is TRBJ2-1 and V is TRBV5-1; D perhaps matches TRBD2 (5 bases). Germline loops: CDR1 SGHRS, CDR2 YFSETQ. This CDR3 has 15 amino acids. The V and J ends lost 4 bases and 0 bases respectively, with 11 bases between them. The CDR3 bases are TGCGCCAGCAGCGCGGGCTCTAGCTCCTACAATGAGCAGTTCTTC. This sequence encodes CASSAGSSSYNEQFF.

The rearrangement links TRBV6-1 to TRBJ2-3; D remains unclear. The CDR3 sequence is 12 residues long. The V gene lost 7 bases and the J gene lost 8 bases, with 13 bases spanning the gap. Germline V lookup: CDR1 MNHNS, CDR2 SASEGT. CDR3 in DNA: TGTGCCAGCACCGAGCTATACTCTACGCAGTATTTT. Protein product: CASTELYSTQYF.

This clone was seen once. The V call is TRBV30, the J call TRBJ1-2; no clear D. V lost 0 bases and J 4 bases, leaving 6 bases between the germline ends. CDR1 is GTSNPN, CDR2 SVGIG, per germline (reference sequence). CDR3 length: 12 amino acids. This CDR3 reads CAWSVDAYGYTF. CDR3 DNA sequence: TGTGCCTGGAGTGTAGACGCCTATGGCTACACCTTC.

This clone was seen a few times. This chain joins TRBV30 and TRBJ1-2; TRBD1 matches 8 bases. This CDR3 comprises 13 residues. From germline, CDR1 is GTSNPN and CDR2 SVGIG (reference sequence). Losses at the gene ends were 1 base for V and 6 bases for J; bases not matched to a gene: 4. CDR3 in DNA: TGTGCCTGGAGTGGCCCGACAGGGGATGGCTACACCTTC. It specifies CAWSGPTGDGYTF.

The table lists this clone with a few counts. The V and J genes are TRBV29-1 and TRBJ2-2; 8 bases are shared with TRBD1. The germline gives CDR1 SQVTM, CDR2 ANQGSEA. The CDR3 spans 12 residues. With V trimmed by 5 bases and J by 6 bases, 2 bases remained unmatched. CDR3 in DNA: TGCAGCGTTCGACAGGGGTCCGGGGAGCTGTTTTTT. Its protein product is CSVRQGSGELFF.

The J gene is TRBJ2-1, the V gene TRBV4-1; D remains unclear. Trimming removed 4 bases from V and 10 bases from J, with 14 bases in between. The CDR3 contains 13 residues. The germline V gene encodes CDR1 MGHRA and CDR2 YSYEKL. CDR3 bases: TGCGCCAGCAGCCCGCTAGGGTTGCGGGAGCAGTTCTTC. Its translation is CASSPLGLREQFF.

The rearrangement uses TRBV6-5 and TRBJ2-3; the match to TRBD2 covers 7 bases. CDR1 and CDR2 from the germline V gene are MNHEY and SVGAGI. The V segment lost 4 bases and the J segment 4 bases; nucleotides outside the gene matches: 11. The CDR3 is 16 residues long. CDR3: CASSFIAGAPPDTQYF. The CDR3 DNA is TGTGCCAGCAGTTTTATTGCGGGAGCCCCACCAGATACGCAGTATTTT.

In its sample, this clone was seen a few times. J is TRBJ1-1 and V is TRBV7-9; 9 bases agree with TRBD1. The CDR3 is 14 residues long. The V and J ends lost 1 base and 5 bases, in that order; junction bases with no gene match: 2. Per germline, CDR1 SEHNR and CDR2 FQNEAQ (reference sequence). The CDR3 loop reads CASSLETGGTEAFF. CDR3 sequence (DNA): TGTGCCAGCAGCTTAGAGACAGGGGGAACTGAAGCTTTCTTT.

V and J are TRBV2 and TRBJ1-1; D gene uncertain. V lost 3 bases to trimming and J lost 1 base, with 9 bases between them. This CDR3 region has 14 residues. In germline, CDR1 is SNHLY, CDR2 FYNNEI. The CDR3 DNA follows: TGTGCCAGCAGTGAGTCCAGCAAGAACACTGAAGCTTTCTTT. The encoded protein is CASSESSKNTEAFF.

Ten or more counts support this clone. As DNA, the CDR3 is TGTGCCAGCAGCCGACCGGGACAGGGGGTTTACGAGCAGTACTTC. Protein product: CASSRPGQGVYEQYF. The gene calls are TRBV14 and TRBJ2-7, with 11 bases aligning to TRBD1. Germline-derived CDR1 and CDR2 are SGHDN and FVKESK. V dropped 4 bases and J dropped 4; count of bases not matched to a gene: 6. The CDR3 length is 15 residues.

The chain has TRBV2 and TRBJ1-5; TRBD1 is a possible D gene (5 bases). This CDR3 is built from 14 residues. Germline CDR1 SNHLY, CDR2 FYNNEI. V was shortened by 5 bases and J by 5 bases, with 13 bases between the two germline ends. The DNA of the CDR3 is TGTGCCAGCAGTCTCACGGGGGGTCATCAGCCCCAGCATTTT. Translation gives CASSLTGGHQPQHF.

The chain uses TRBV2 and TRBJ1-5; TRBD1 aligns across 9 bases. Germline lookup yields CDR1 SNHLY and CDR2 FYNNEI. V dropped 3 bases and J dropped 7; count of bases not matched to a gene: 7. This CDR3 has 15 residues. The CDR3 DNA sequence: TGTGCCAGCAGTGAGGACAGGGGTTTAGAGCAGCCCCAGCATTTT. Amino acid sequence: CASSEDRGLEQPQHF.

This chain uses TRBV29-1 with TRBJ1-4, with D possibly matching TRBD1 (5 bases). The CDR3 has 13 amino acids. Trimming shortened V by 7 bases and J by 6 bases, and 15 bases separated the two germline ends. Germline V gene data show CDR1 as SQVTM and CDR2 as ANQGSEA. The CDR3 is CSAKGSRDEKLFF. In nucleotides, the CDR3 is TGCAGCGCCAAGGGGTCAAGAGATGAAAAACTGTTTTTT.